This T cell receptor beta chain was found in a study of OX40 agonist ivuxolimab in advanced cancers. At the level of the whole study: Ivuxolimab was an agonistic, fully human IgG2 monoclonal antibody directed against OX40 (CD134), a costimulatory receptor. In the dose-escalation cohort, 70% to 85% of patients were male, and the mean age was approximately 60 years, with a range of about 23 to 90. Peripheral TCRbeta sequencing was intended to test whether TCR sequence diversity was altered and clonal T-cell expansion was caused by ivuxolimab. The paper reports the monotherapy dose-escalation portion (N = 52 patients) of the phase I ivuxolimab trial. Three dose-escalation patients achieved partial responses, one with hepatocellular carcinoma and two with cutaneous melanoma. Intravenous ivuxolimab was administered to patients every 2 weeks at six dose levels: 0.01, 0.1, 0.3, 1.5, 3 and 10 mg/kg. Of the roughly 51 patients in dose escalation, about 20 had hepatocellular carcinoma, about 15 had melanoma, 9 had renal cell carcinoma and 9 had head and neck cancer. Patients were allowed to have had prior anti-PD-1, anti-PD-L1 or anti-CTLA-4 therapy, and approximately 40% of the dose-escalation patients had previously received checkpoint inhibitors.

General findings and caveats noted by the study authors: At doses from 0.1 to 3.0 mg/kg, clonal expansion was seen in both CD4+ and CD8+ blood T cells between baseline and week 6. Low levels of normalized T-cell clonal expansion were also seen in some nonresponding patients. On average, CD8+ T cells showed more expanded clones than CD4+ T cells after ivuxolimab. In the 0.1-3.0 mg/kg groups, partial responders had among the lowest normalized peripheral clonal expansion, particularly in CD8+ T cells. Which antigens the clonally expanded peripheral T cells were specific for was not determined.

This clone showed up just once. No cognate antigen has been identified for it. Base quality data are lacking; no much larger clone is found one base away. Patients with autoimmune disease history or receiving systemic immunosuppression were excluded from the trial. Peripheral blood for TCR sequencing was collected from all dose cohorts at baseline, on cycle 4 day 1, and on cycle 7 day 1. Samples were obtained from an open-label, multicenter, first-in-human phase I dose-escalation trial of ivuxolimab. Adults with locally advanced or metastatic melanoma, renal cell, hepatocellular, or head and neck squamous cell carcinoma were enrolled in the trial. CD4+ and CD8+ T cells were sorted separately from peripheral blood before TCR sequencing. To sequence the TCRbeta CDR3 region, genomic DNA was isolated from the sorted cells. TCRbeta CDR3 regions were sequenced using the immunoSEQ Assay. Here the immuneACCESS table is served through TCRdb, limited to in-frame sequences with V and J called. Missing clones are a known gap in these copies; in checked studies unresolved V genes cover under half, and the rest lacks a known reason. The sample table lists around 65,000 clones, around nine tenths of them with a count of one. 0.35% of the sample is taken by the ten largest.

The sequence was collected from an adult with an advanced solid tumor such as melanoma, head and neck, liver or kidney cancer. The source material was CD4+ or CD8+ T cells sorted from blood, sampled in a trial of the OX40 agonist ivuxolimab.

The DNA reads TGTGCTAGTGGTTTACCGGGGAACTATGGCTACACCTTC. Translation gives CASGLPGNYGYTF. This chain is built from TRBV12-5 and TRBJ1-2, with no confident D gene call. Cut back by 3 bases and 2 bases, the V and J ends lie 7 bases apart. The germline V gene supplies CDR1 LGHNT and CDR2 FRNRAP. Reading from cysteine to phenylalanine, the CDR3 counts 13 amino acids. Of the read, only the CDR3 DNA is kept; its 39 bases are in frame from base 1.